This TCR beta chain was identified in a study of T-cell memory formation after mild COVID-19. About the study: TCR clusters were mostly donor specific. Overall study findings and caveats: Later expanders leaned CD4+, whereas day 15 to 85 contracting clones were balanced CD4/CD8. Some SARS-CoV-2-responding clones were already detected in memory before infection. Clones which contracted sat mainly in CM and EM if CD4+, and in EMRA if CD8+.

The table lists this clonotype with many counts. Its target is unknown. TCRdb itself ran the 5' RACE reads through MiXCR, one entry per CDR3 protein. The table includes some 40,000 distinct CDR3 sequences, about 6% detected once. Germline V gene lookup returns CDR1 ENHRY and CDR2 SYGVKD. Trimming pared 0 bases from V and 8 bases from J, leaving 2 bases between. CDR3 size: 12 residues. The clonotype was recovered from an adult who had mild COVID-19 (a few samples of this study predate the infection). Cell type and time point are not known. The J gene is TRBJ1-6, the V gene TRBV10-3; no definite D call. Sequencing input: PBMCs or a T cell subset sorted from them (not recorded which). The chain's CDR3 is CAISESHSPLHF. The CDR3 DNA follows: TGTGCCATCAGTGAGTCCCATTCACCCCTCCACTTT.